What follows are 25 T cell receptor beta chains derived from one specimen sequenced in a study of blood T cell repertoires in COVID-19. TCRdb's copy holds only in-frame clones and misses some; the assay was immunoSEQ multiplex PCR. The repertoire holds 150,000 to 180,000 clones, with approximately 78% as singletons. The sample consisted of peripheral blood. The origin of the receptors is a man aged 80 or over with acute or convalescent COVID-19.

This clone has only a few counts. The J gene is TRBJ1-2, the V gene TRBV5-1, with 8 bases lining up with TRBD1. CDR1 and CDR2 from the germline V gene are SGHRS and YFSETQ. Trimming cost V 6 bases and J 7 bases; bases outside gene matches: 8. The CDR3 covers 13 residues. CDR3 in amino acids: CASKGQGSSGYTF. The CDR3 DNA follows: TGCGCCAGCAAAGGACAGGGTTCCAGTGGCTACACCTTC.

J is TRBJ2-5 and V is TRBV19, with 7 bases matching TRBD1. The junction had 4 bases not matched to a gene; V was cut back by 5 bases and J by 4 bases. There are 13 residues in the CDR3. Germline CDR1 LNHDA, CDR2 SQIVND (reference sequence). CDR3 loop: CASSLTGIETQYF. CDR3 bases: TGTGCCAGTAGTCTGACAGGGATAGAGACCCAGTACTTC.

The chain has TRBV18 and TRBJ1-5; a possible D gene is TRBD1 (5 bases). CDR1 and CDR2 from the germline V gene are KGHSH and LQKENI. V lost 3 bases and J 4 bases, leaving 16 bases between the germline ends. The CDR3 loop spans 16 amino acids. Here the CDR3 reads CASSPPVGATNQPQHF. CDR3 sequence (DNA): TGTGCCAGCTCACCCCCGGTAGGGGCGACTAATCAGCCCCAGCATTTT.

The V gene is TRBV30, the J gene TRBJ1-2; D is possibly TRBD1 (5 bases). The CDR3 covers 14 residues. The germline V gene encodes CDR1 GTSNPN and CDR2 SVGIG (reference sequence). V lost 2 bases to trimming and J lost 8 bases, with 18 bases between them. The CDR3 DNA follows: TGTGCCTGGAGTCGGGCCGGGGGAAGGGGAGGCTACACCTTC. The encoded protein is CAWSRAGGRGGYTF.

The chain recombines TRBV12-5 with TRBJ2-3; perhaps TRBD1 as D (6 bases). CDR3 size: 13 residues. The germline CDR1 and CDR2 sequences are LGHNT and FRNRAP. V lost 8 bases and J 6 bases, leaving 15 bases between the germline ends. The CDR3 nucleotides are TGTGCTAGTTCGGGTCAGGGGCGGGATACGCAGTATTTT. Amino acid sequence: CASSGQGRDTQYF.

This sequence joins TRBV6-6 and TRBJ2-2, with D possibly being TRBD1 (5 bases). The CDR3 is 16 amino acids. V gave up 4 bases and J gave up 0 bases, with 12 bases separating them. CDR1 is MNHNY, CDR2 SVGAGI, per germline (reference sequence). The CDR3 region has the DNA TGTGCCAGCAGTTTACGACAGTCCTCGAACACCGGGGAGCTGTTTTTT. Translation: CASSLRQSSNTGELFF.

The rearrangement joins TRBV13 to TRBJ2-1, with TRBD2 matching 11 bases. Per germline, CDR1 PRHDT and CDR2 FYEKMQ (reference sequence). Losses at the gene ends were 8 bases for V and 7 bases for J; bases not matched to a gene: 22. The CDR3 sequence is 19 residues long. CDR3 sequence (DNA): TGTGCCAGCCTCCCCTCCTGGGGTAGCGGGGGGGCGATTTTAAATGAGCAGTTCTTC. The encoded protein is CASLPSWGSGGAILNEQFF.

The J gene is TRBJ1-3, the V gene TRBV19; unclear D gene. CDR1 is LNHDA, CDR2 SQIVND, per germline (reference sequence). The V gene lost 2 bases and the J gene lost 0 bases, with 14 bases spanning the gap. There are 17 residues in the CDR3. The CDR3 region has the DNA TGTGCCAGTAGTATACGAATCCGGGGAGACTCTGGAAACACCATATATTTT. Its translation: CASSIRIRGDSGNTIYF.

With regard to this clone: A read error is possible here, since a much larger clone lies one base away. In DNA form, the CDR3 reads TGTGCCTGGATGAAACTTGACAGGTCGCGTGCTTTCTTT. This translates into CAWMKLDRSRAFF. The chain joins TRBV30 to TRBJ1-1; tentative D call: TRBD1 (6 bases). Trimming removed 4 bases from V and 11 bases from J, with 20 bases in between. Germline lookup yields CDR1 GTSNPN and CDR2 SVGIG (reference sequence). The CDR3 length is 13 residues. Supplemented by reference TRBV30 and TRBJ1-1, the full variable domain reads SQTIHQWPATLVQPVGSPLSLECTVEGTSNPNLYWYRQAAGRGLQLLFYSVGIGQISSEVPQNLSASRPQDRQFILSSKKLLLSDSGFYLCAWMKLDRSRAFFGQGTRLTVV.

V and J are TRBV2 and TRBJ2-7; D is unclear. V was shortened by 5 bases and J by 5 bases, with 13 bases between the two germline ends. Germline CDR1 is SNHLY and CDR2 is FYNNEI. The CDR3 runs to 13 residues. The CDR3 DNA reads TGTGCCAGCAGTCGTCTACAGAATCACGAGCAGTACTTC. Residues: CASSRLQNHEQYF.

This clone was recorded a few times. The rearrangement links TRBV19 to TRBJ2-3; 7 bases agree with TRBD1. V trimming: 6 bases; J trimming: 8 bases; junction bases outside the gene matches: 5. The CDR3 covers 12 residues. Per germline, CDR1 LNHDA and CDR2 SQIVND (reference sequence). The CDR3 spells CASSGQAATQYF. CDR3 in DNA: TGTGCCAGTAGCGGACAGGCAGCTACGCAGTATTTT.

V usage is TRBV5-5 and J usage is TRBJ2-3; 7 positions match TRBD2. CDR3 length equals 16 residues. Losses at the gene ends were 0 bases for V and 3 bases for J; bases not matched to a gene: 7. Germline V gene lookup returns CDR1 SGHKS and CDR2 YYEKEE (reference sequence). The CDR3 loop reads CASSLAPWGGTDTQYF. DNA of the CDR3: TGTGCCAGCAGCTTGGCCCCATGGGGGGGAACAGATACGCAGTATTTT.

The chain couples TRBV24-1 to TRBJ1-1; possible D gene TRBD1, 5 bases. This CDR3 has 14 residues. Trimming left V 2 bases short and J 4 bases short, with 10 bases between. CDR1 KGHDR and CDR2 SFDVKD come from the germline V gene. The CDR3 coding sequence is TGTGCCACCAGTGATTCCGACAGAATCACTGAAGCTTTCTTT. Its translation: CATSDSDRITEAFF.

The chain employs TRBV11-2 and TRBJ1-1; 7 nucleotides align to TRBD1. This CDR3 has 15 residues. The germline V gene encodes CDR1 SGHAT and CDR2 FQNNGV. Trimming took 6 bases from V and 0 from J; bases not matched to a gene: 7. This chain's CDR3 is CASSATGQMNTEAFF. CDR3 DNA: TGTGCCAGCAGTGCTACGGGACAGATGAACACTGAAGCTTTCTTT.

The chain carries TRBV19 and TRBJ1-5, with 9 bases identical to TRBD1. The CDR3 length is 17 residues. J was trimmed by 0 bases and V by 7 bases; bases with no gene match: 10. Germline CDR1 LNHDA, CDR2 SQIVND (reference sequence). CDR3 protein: CASISGQGYGSNQPQHF. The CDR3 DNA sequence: TGTGCCAGTATCTCAGGACAGGGGTACGGTAGCAATCAGCCCCAGCATTTT. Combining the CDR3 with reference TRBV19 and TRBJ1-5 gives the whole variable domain DGGITQSPKYLFRKEGQNVTLSCEQNLNHDAMYWYRQDPGQGLRLIYYSQIVNDFQKGDIAEGYSVSREKKESFPLTVTSAQKNPTAFYLCASISGQGYGSNQPQHFGDGTRLSIL.

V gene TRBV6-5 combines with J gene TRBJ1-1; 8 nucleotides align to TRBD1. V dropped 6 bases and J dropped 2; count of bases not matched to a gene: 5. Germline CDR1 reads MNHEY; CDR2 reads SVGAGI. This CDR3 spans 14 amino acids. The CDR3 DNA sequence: TGTGCCAGCAGGCTTGACAGGGGAAACACTGAAGCTTTCTTT. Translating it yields CASRLDRGNTEAFF.

The chain's CDR3 is CASSPTGGGSTDTQYF. CDR3 nucleotides: TGTGCCAGCAGCCCCACGGGCGGGGGCTCCACAGATACGCAGTATTTT. The rearrangement links TRBV5-4 to TRBJ2-3; maybe TRBD2 (7 bases). CDR1 and CDR2 from the germline V gene are SGHNT and YYREEE (reference sequence). Trimming took off 4 bases at V and 2 bases at J, with 17 bases between the two ends. The CDR3 has 16 residues.

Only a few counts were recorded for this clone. CDR3 sequence: CASSSSSQGETQYF. DNA for the CDR3: TGTGCCAGCAGCTCGAGTTCCCAGGGAGAGACCCAGTACTTC. The chain uses TRBV7-9 and TRBJ2-5; weak D call: TRBD1 (5 bases). Trimming pared 4 bases from V and 4 bases from J, leaving 13 bases between. CDR1 and CDR2 (germline): SEHNR, FQNEAQ (reference sequence). The CDR3 runs to 14 residues.

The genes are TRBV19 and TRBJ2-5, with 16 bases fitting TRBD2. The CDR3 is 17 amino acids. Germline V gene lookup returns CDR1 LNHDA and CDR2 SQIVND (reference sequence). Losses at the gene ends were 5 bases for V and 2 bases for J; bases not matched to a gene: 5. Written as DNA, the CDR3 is TGTGCCAGTAGTGCGGGACTAGCGGGGGGGCGGCAAGAGACCCAGTACTTC. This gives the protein CASSAGLAGGRQETQYF.

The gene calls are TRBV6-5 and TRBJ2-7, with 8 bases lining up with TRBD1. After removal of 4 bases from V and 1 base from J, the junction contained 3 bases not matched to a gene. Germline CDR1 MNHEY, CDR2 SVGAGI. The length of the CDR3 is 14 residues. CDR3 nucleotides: TGTGCCAGCAGTTTTGGACAGGGTTCCTACGAGCAGTACTTC. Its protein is CASSFGQGSYEQYF.

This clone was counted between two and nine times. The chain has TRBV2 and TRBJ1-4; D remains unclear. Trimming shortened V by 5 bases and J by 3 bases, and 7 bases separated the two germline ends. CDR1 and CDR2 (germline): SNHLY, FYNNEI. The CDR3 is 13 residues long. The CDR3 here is CASSLTANEKLFF. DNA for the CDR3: TGTGCCAGCAGTCTAACTGCTAATGAAAAACTGTTTTTT.

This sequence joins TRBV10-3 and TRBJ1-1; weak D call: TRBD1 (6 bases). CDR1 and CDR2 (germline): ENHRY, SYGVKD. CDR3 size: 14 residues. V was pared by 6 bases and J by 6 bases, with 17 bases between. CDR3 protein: CAISLQGGSAEAFF. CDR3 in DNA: TGTGCCATCAGCCTACAGGGCGGGTCGGCTGAAGCTTTCTTT.

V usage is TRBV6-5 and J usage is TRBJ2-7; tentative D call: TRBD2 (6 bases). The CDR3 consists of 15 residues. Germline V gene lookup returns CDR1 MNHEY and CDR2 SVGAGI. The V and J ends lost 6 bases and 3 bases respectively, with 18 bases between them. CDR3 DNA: TGTGCCAGCAGACCACAACCGGGACTGAACTACGAGCAGTACTTC. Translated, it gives CASRPQPGLNYEQYF.

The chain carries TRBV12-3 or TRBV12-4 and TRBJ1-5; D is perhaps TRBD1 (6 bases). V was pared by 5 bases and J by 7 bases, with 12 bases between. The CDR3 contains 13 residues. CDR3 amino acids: CASSIQGRQPQHF. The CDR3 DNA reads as TGTGCCAGCAGTATACAGGGACGACAGCCCCAGCATTTT.

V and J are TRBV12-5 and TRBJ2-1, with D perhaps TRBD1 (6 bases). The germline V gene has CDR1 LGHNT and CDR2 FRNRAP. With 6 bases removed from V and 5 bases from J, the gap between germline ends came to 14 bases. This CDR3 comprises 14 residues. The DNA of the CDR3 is TGTGCTAGTGGACCCGGGACAACCAACAATGAGCAGTTCTTC. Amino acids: CASGPGTTNNEQFF.